Below, 25 T cell receptor beta chains from the same sample are listed, as sequenced in a study of OX40 agonist ivuxolimab in advanced cancers. Method: immunoSEQ multiplex PCR; TCRdb's copy keeps in-frame clones and lacks some. The top ten clones hold approximately 0.58% of a sample with approximately 74,000 clones, around 90% of them seen once. Material: CD4+ or CD8+ T cells sorted from blood, obtained in a trial of the OX40 agonist ivuxolimab. These receptors all come from an adult with an advanced solid tumor such as melanoma, head and neck, liver or kidney cancer.

The chain combines TRBV15 with TRBJ2-5; 10 bases fit TRBD2. The CDR3 runs 13 residues. Germline V gene data show CDR1 as LNHNV and CDR2 as YYDKDF (reference sequence). V lost 10 bases to trimming and J lost 5 bases; unmatched junction nucleotides: 7. The DNA for the CDR3 is TGTGCCATACAGCGGGAGGGGTTGGAGACCCAGTACTTC. It translates to CAIQREGLETQYF.

The J gene is TRBJ2-2, the V gene TRBV6-5; 10 bases line up with TRBD2. Per germline, CDR1 MNHEY and CDR2 SVGAGI. V gave up 6 bases and J gave up 1 base; unmatched junction bases: 2. This CDR3 region has 15 residues. CDR3 residues: CASRLAGVNTGELFF. Here the CDR3 DNA reads TGTGCCAGCAGGCTAGCGGGAGTGAACACCGGGGAGCTGTTTTTT.

The chain uses TRBV7-3 and TRBJ2-1; 13 positions agree with TRBD2. This CDR3 comprises 15 residues. Germline CDR1 and CDR2: SGHTA and FQGTGA. V lost 4 bases, J lost 9 bases, and 6 bases stayed unmatched. CDR3: CASSSGLAGVSEQFF. CDR3 sequence (DNA): TGTGCCAGCAGCTCCGGACTAGCGGGAGTTAGTGAGCAGTTCTTC.

This chain links TRBV28 with TRBJ1-5; D remains unclear. Between the trimmed V and J ends, which lost 6 bases and 7 bases, there was a span of 13 bases. The CDR3 length is 13 residues. CDR1 MDHEN and CDR2 SYDVKM come from the germline V gene. The CDR3, as DNA: TGTGCCAGCAGCCTCCAAGTTGAGCAGCCCCAGCATTTT. Protein: CASSLQVEQPQHF.

This chain uses TRBV6-1 with TRBJ2-7; 8 positions agree with TRBD1. This CDR3 has 14 amino acids. Germline V gene lookup returns CDR1 MNHNS and CDR2 SASEGT. Germline trimming cut 6 bases from V and 0 bases from J; bases unmatched to any gene: 4. The chain's CDR3 is CASRQGGSSYEQYF. CDR3 nucleotide sequence: TGTGCCAGCAGACAGGGGGGTAGCTCCTACGAGCAGTACTTC.

This clone was seen only once. The chain couples TRBV5-4 to TRBJ2-5; maybe TRBD2 (6 bases). Germline V gene sequence: CDR1 SGHNT, CDR2 YYREEE (reference sequence). This CDR3 is built from 14 residues. V lost 0 bases, J lost 6 bases, and 12 bases lay in between. The CDR3 sequence: CASSLAGDTKTQYF. The CDR3, as DNA: TGTGCCAGCAGCTTGGCGGGGGATACGAAGACCCAGTACTTC.

CDR3: CASSISRNTGELFF. CDR3 DNA sequence: TGTGCCAGTAGTATTAGTCGAAACACCGGGGAGCTGTTTTTT. The gene calls are TRBV19 and TRBJ2-2; D is undetermined. The CDR3 runs 14 residues. Germline-derived CDR1 and CDR2 are LNHDA and SQIVND (reference sequence). V shed 3 bases and J shed 2 bases, with 7 bases lying between them.

V is TRBV10-3 and J is TRBJ1-4; TRBD1 might be the D (5 bases). V lost 7 bases and J lost 8, with 17 bases in between. Germline V gives CDR1 ENHRY, CDR2 SYGVKD. The CDR3 runs to 14 residues. The CDR3 loop reads CAIKERGREEKLFF. In nucleotides, the CDR3 is TGTGCCATCAAGGAGAGGGGTAGGGAAGAAAAACTGTTTTTT.

The chain carries TRBV10-3 and TRBJ2-3; TRBD2 matches 15 bases. Germline V gives CDR1 ENHRY, CDR2 SYGVKD. The CDR3 length is 17 residues. V gave up 6 bases and J gave up 3 bases; unmatched junction bases: 7. CDR3 loop: CAIRYGTSGRRTDTQYF. CDR3 sequence (DNA): TGTGCCATCAGGTACGGGACTAGCGGGAGGAGAACAGATACGCAGTATTTT.

This chain connects TRBV5-8 to TRBJ2-7, with 9 bases lining up with TRBD2. Per the germline V gene, CDR1 is SGHTS and CDR2 is YDEGEE. The junction had 10 bases not matched to a gene; V was cut back by 4 bases and J by 2 bases. The CDR3 sequence is 16 residues long. Here the CDR3 DNA reads TGTGCCAGCAGCCCTCCATGGGCTAGCGGGACCTACGAGCAGTACTTC. It codes for CASSPPWASGTYEQYF.

The gene calls are TRBV11-3 and TRBJ2-7; D is ambiguous. V gave up 5 bases and J gave up 7 bases, with 12 bases separating them. The CDR3 is 12 residues long. CDR1 and CDR2 (germline): SGHNT, YENEEA. CDR3 sequence: CASSSNAGEQYF. Written as DNA, the CDR3 is TGTGCCAGCAGCAGCAATGCTGGGGAGCAGTACTTC.

The rearrangement links TRBV5-1 to TRBJ2-7, with 9 bases aligning to TRBD2. Germline values: CDR1 SGHRS, CDR2 YFSETQ. This CDR3 is built from 17 residues. Trimming cost V 0 bases and J 5 bases; bases outside gene matches: 12. The CDR3 region is CASSLEGGAGGVDEQYF. Written as DNA, the CDR3 is TGCGCCAGCAGCTTGGAGGGCGGCGCGGGAGGGGTCGACGAGCAGTACTTC. Full variable domain (outside the CDR3, taken from reference TRBV5-1 and TRBJ2-7): KAGVTQTPRYLIKTRGQQVTLSCSPISGHRSVSWYQQTPGQGLQFLFEYFSETQRNKGNFPGRFSGRQFSNSRSEMNVSTLELGDSALYLCASSLEGGAGGVDEQYFGPGTRLTVT.

This chain links TRBV5-1 with TRBJ1-4; no clear D. Germline CDR1 reads SGHRS; CDR2 reads YFSETQ. The CDR3 has 14 residues. V gave up 0 bases and J gave up 8 bases, with 11 bases separating them. The chain's CDR3 is CASSLDVLGEKLFF. CDR3 sequence (DNA): TGCGCCAGCAGCTTGGACGTCCTGGGGGAAAAACTGTTTTTT.

This chain uses TRBV6-5 with TRBJ2-1; D is ambiguous. Germline V gives CDR1 MNHEY, CDR2 SVGAGI. This CDR3 has 12 residues. Deletions cut 5 bases from V and 6 bases from J, with 8 bases between. The CDR3 loop reads CASSNQLNEQFF. The CDR3 DNA reads TGTGCCAGCAGTAACCAGCTCAATGAGCAGTTCTTC.

The rearrangement links TRBV14 to TRBJ2-1; D gene uncertain. Deletions cut 0 bases from V and 7 bases from J, with 16 bases between. CDR1 is SGHDN and CDR2 is FVKESK in the germline V gene. The CDR3 is 16 amino acids. CDR3 amino acids: CASSQDLARMRNEQFF. CDR3 nucleotides: TGTGCCAGCAGCCAAGATCTGGCAAGGATGAGGAATGAGCAGTTCTTC.

This clone occurred once. J is TRBJ2-7 and V is TRBV4-3, with D hard to call. Trimming left V 1 base short and J 7 bases short, with 20 bases between. CDR3 length equals 16 residues. Germline V CDR1 and CDR2: LGHNA, YSLEER. CDR3 protein: CASSQALSSALGEQYF. In DNA, the CDR3 is TGCGCCAGCAGCCAAGCCCTGAGCAGCGCCCTGGGGGAGCAGTACTTC.

This rearrangement joins TRBV18 to TRBJ2-5; 9 bases fit TRBD2. The J call could be wrong; TRBJ2-7 is a better fit for the DNA end. Germline CDR1 is KGHSH and CDR2 is LQKENI. The CDR3 has 16 residues. The CDR3 nucleotides are TGTGCCAGCTCACCACCGTGGGCGGGAGGGGCCTACGAGCAGTACTTC. Amino acid sequence: CASSPPWAGGAYEQYF.

The rearrangement joins TRBV2 to TRBJ1-5; D unresolved. V dropped 2 bases and J dropped 7 bases, with 15 bases sitting between them. The CDR3 contains 15 residues. Germline V lookup: CDR1 SNHLY, CDR2 FYNNEI. Here the CDR3 DNA reads TGTGCCAGCAGTGAAACGGCCGCTAAACGGCAGCCCCAGCATTTT. This codes for CASSETAAKRQPQHF.

The V gene is TRBV5-1, the J gene TRBJ2-1; the match to TRBD2 covers 7 bases. Germline CDR1 and CDR2: SGHRS and YFSETQ. The CDR3 loop spans 15 amino acids. Unmatched junction bases numbered 6, after V lost 0 bases and J lost 6 bases. As DNA, the CDR3 is TGCGCCAGCAGCTTGGGGGCGGGAGACTCCAATGAGCAGTTCTTC. It yields the protein CASSLGAGDSNEQFF.

J is TRBJ2-1 and V is TRBV27, with a tentative D call TRBD2 (6 bases). CDR3 length: 15 amino acids. Per germline, CDR1 MNHEY and CDR2 SMNVEV (reference sequence). V lost 6 bases and J 4 bases, leaving 16 bases between the germline ends. The DNA of the CDR3 is TGTGCCAGCAGATACGGGAGACAGACTTACAATGAGCAGTTCTTC. This sequence encodes CASRYGRQTYNEQFF.

A single count supports this clone. As DNA, the CDR3 is TGTGCCAGTAGTATACAGACAGGGTCCTACGAGCAGTACTTC. Its translation is CASSIQTGSYEQYF. The chain employs TRBV19 and TRBJ2-7; 7 bases fit TRBD1. V gave up 2 bases and J gave up 1 base; unmatched junction bases: 2. The CDR3 extends over 14 amino acids. Germline lookup yields CDR1 LNHDA and CDR2 SQIVND (reference sequence).

This chain uses TRBV7-3 with TRBJ1-2; D is ambiguous. This CDR3 comprises 13 residues. Trimming left V 2 bases short and J 4 bases short, with 8 bases between. Germline values: CDR1 SGHTA, CDR2 FQGTGA. The CDR3 protein is CASSLGPFYGYTF. CDR3 coding DNA: TGTGCCAGCAGCTTAGGTCCGTTCTATGGCTACACCTTC.

The rearrangement uses TRBV7-2 and TRBJ2-3; 8 nucleotides align to TRBD2. The length of the CDR3 is 14 residues. The V and J ends lost 6 bases and 3 bases, in that order; junction bases with no gene match: 5. The germline CDR1 and CDR2 sequences are SGHTA and FQGNSA. The CDR3 reads CASRTGLGTDTQYF. The DNA for the CDR3 is TGTGCCAGCAGAACGGGACTAGGAACAGATACGCAGTATTTT. The variable domain in full, completed from reference TRBV7-2 and TRBJ2-3, reads GAGVSQSPSNKVTEKGKDVELRCDPISGHTALYWYRQSLGQGLEFLIYFQGNSAPDKSGLPSDRFSAERTGGSVSTLTIQRTQQEDSAVYLCASRTGLGTDTQYFGPGTRLTVL.

Here the CDR3 reads CASSQDAVGQYF. The CDR3 nucleotides are TGTGCCAGCAGCCAAGACGCGGTTGGGCAGTACTTC. V usage is TRBV7-2 and J usage is TRBJ2-7; D is ambiguous. V was pared by 5 bases and J by 9 bases, with 14 bases between. From germline, CDR1 is SGHTA and CDR2 FQGNSA. This CDR3 is 12 amino acids long.

The chain couples TRBV15 to TRBJ2-7; D gene ambiguous. V dropped 1 base and J dropped 3 bases, with 19 bases sitting between them. Germline V CDR1 and CDR2: LNHNV, YYDKDF (reference sequence). CDR3 size: 17 residues. The chain's CDR3 is CATSRGASTQGGYEQYF. In nucleotides, the CDR3 is TGTGCCACCAGCAGAGGGGCATCAACCCAAGGTGGCTACGAGCAGTACTTC. The whole variable domain, remainder taken from reference TRBV15 and TRBJ2-7, is DAMVIQNPRYQVTQFGKPVTLSCSQTLNHNVMYWYQQKSSQAPKLLFHYYDKDFNNEADTPDNFQSRRPNTSFCFLDIRSPGLGDTAMYLCATSRGASTQGGYEQYFGPGTRLTVT.